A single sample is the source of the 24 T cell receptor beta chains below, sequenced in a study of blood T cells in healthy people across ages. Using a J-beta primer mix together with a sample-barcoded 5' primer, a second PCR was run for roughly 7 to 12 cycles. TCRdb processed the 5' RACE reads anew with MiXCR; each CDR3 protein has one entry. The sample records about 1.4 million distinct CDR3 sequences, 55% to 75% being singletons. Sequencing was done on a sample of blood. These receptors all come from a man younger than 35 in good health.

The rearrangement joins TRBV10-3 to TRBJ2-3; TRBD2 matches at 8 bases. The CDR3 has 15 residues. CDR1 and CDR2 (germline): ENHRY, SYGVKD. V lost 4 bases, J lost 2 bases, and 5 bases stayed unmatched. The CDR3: CAISARGGATDTQYF. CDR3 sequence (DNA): TGTGCCATCAGTGCCCGGGGGGGGGCCACAGATACGCAGTATTTT.

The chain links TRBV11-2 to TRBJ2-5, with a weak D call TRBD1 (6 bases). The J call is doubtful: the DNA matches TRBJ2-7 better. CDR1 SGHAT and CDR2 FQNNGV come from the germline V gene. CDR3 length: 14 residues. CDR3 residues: CASNDRSVHYEQYF. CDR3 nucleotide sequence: TGTGCCAGCAACGACAGGTCGGTTCACTACGAGCAGTACTTC.

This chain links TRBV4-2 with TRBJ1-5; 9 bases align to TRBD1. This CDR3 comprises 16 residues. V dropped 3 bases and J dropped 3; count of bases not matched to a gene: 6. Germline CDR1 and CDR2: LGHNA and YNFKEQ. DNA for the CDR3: TGTGCCAGCAGCCACCTTAACAGGGGGCACAATCAGCCCCAGCATTTT. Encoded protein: CASSHLNRGHNQPQHF.

The CDR3 DNA is TGCAGTGCTAGAGTAGGGCCCAAAGACAATGAGCAGTTCTTC. It is translated as CSARVGPKDNEQFF. The rearrangement joins TRBV20-1 to TRBJ2-1; D is unclear. The germline CDR1 and CDR2 sequences are DFQATT and SNEGSKA (reference sequence). The germline V and J ends were trimmed by 1 base and 5 bases, with 12 bases remaining between them. This CDR3 is built from 14 residues.

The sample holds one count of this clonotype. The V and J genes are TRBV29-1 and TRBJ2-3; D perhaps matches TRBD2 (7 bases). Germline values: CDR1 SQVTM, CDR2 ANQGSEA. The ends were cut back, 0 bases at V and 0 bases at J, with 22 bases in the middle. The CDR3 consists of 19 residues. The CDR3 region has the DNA TGCAGCGTTGAAGATTTTGGGGGGGCGGAGACCTTTAGCACAGATACGCAGTATTTT. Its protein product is CSVEDFGGAETFSTDTQYF.

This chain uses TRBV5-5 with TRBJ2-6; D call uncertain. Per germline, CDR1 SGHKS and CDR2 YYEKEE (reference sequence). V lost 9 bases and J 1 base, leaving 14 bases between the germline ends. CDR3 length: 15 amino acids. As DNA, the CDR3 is TGTGCCACCACGAGCGTCGCGTCTGGGGCCAACGTCCTGACTTTC. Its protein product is CATTSVASGANVLTF.

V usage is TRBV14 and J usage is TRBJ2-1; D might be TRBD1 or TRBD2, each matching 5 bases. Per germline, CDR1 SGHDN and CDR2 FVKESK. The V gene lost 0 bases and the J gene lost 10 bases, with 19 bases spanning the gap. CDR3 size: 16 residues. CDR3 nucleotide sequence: TGTGCCAGCAGCCAAGAAGGTTGGGACGGCTCCTACGAGCAGTTCTTC. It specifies CASSQEGWDGSYEQFF.

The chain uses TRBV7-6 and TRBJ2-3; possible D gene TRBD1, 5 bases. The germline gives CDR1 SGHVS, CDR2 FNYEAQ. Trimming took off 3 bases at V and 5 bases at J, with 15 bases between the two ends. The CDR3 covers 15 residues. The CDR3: CASSFLIAGQDTQYF. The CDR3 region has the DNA TGTGCCAGCAGCTTTCTAATTGCAGGGCAAGATACGCAGTATTTT. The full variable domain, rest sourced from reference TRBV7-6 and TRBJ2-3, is GAGVSQSPRYKVTKRGQDVALRCDPISGHVSLYWYRQALGQGPEFLTYFNYEAQQDKSGLPNDRFSAERPEGSISTLTIQRTEQRDSAMYRCASSFLIAGQDTQYFGPGTRLTVL.

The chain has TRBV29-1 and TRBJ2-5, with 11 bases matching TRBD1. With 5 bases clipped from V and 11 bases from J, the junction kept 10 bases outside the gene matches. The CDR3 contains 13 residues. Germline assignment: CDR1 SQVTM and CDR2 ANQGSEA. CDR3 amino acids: CSVSSDRGREQYF. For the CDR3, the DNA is TGCAGCGTTTCTTCGGACAGGGGGCGTGAGCAGTACTTC. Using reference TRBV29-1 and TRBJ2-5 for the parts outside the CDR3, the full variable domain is SAVISQKPSRDICQRGTSLTIQCQVDSQVTMMFWYRQQPGQSLTLIATANQGSEATYESGFVIDKFPISRPNLTFSTLTVSNMSPEDSSIYLCSVSSDRGREQYFGPGTRLLVL.

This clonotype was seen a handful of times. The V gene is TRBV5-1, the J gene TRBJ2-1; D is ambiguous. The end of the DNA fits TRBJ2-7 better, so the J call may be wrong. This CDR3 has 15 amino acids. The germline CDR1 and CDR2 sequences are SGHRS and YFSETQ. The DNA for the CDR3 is TGCGCCAGCAGCTTGGATCGGTCCTCTTACAATGAGCAGTACTTC. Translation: CASSLDRSSYNEQYF.

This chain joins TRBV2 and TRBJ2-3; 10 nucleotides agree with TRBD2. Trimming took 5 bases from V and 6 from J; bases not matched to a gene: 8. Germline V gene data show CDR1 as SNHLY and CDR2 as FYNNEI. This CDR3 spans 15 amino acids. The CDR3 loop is CASSPLAGEFDTQYF. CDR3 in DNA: TGTGCCAGCAGTCCCCTAGCGGGGGAGTTCGATACGCAGTATTTT.

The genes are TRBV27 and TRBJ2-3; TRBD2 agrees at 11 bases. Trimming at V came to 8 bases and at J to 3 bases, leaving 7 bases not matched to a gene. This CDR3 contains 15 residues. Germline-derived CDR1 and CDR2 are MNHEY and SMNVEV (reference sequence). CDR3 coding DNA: TGTGCCAGCGGAACAGTAGCGGGGGGGACAGATACGCAGTATTTT. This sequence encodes CASGTVAGGTDTQYF.

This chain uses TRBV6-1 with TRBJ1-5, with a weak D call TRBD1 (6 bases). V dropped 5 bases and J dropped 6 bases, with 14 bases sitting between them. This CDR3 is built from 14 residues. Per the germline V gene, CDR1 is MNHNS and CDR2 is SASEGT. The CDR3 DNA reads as TGTGCCAGCAGTTGGGAGGGGGATGCTCAGCCCCAGCATTTT. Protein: CASSWEGDAQPQHF.

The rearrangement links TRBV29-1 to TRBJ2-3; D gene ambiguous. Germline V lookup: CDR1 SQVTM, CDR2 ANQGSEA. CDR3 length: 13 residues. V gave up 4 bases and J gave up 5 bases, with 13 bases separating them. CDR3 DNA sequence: TGCAGCGTTGGCCCGATGACTGGAGATACGCAGTATTTT. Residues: CSVGPMTGDTQYF.

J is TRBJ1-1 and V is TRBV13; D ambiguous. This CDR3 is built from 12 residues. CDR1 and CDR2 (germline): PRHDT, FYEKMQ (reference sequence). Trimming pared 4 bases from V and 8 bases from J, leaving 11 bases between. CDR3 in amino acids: CASSSRAEEAFF. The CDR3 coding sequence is TGTGCCAGCAGCTCACGGGCAGAAGAAGCTTTCTTT.

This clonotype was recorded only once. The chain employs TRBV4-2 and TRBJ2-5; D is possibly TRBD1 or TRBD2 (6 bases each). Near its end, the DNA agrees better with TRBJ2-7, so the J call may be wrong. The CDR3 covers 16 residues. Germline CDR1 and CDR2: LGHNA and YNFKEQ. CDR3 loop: CASSDSGGGRRGEQYF. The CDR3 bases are TGTGCCAGCAGCGACTCAGGAGGGGGGCGTCGGGGCGAGCAGTACTTC.

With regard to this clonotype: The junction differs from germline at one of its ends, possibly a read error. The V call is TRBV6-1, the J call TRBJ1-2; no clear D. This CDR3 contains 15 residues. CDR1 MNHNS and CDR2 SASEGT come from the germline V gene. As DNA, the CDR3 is TGTGCCAGCAGTGAATTGCCCCCGGCAGATTCTGGCTACACATTC. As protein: CASSELPPADSGYTF.

Written as DNA, the CDR3 is TGCAGCGTTGTGGGACAGCTGAATGAAAAACTGTTTTTT. Its protein is CSVVGQLNEKLFF. The chain is built from TRBV29-1 and TRBJ1-4; TRBD1 agrees at 7 bases. CDR3 length equals 13 residues. In germline, CDR1 is SQVTM, CDR2 ANQGSEA. The V segment lost 4 bases and the J segment 5 bases; nucleotides outside the gene matches: 4.

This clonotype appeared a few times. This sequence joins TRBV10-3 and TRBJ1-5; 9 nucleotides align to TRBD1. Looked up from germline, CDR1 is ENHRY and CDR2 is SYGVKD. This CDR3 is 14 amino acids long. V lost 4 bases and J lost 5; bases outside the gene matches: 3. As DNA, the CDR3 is TGTGCCATCAGTGGCCGGACAGGGGATCAGCCCCAGCATTTT. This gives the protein CAISGRTGDQPQHF.

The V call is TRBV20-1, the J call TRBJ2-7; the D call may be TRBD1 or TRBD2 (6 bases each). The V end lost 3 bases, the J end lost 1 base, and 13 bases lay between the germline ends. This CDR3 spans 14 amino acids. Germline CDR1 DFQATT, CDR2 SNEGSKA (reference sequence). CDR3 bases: TGCAGTGCTAGTCCCGGGGGCCATTCCTACGAGCAGTACTTC. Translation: CSASPGGHSYEQYF.

CDR3 sequence: CASSLSAGGEQFF. The DNA of the CDR3 is TGTGCCAGCAGTTTATCCGCGGGAGGCGAGCAGTTCTTC. The J gene is TRBJ2-1, the V gene TRBV27; 8 nucleotides line up with TRBD2. The CDR3 extends over 13 amino acids. CDR1 is MNHEY and CDR2 is SMNVEV in the germline V gene (reference sequence). The trim removed 0 bases at V and 10 bases at J, leaving 2 bases unmatched.

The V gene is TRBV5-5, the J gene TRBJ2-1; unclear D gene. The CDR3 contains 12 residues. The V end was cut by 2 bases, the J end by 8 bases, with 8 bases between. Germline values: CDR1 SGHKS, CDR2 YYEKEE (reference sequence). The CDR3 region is CASSFSSHEQFF. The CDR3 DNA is TGTGCCAGCAGCTTTAGCAGTCATGAGCAGTTCTTC.

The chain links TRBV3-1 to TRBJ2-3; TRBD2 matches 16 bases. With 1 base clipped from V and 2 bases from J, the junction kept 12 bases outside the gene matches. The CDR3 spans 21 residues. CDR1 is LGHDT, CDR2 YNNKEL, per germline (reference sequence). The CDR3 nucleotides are TGTGCCAGCAGCCAAGTCCCGGGACTAGCGGGAGGGAGCCAAACCACAGATACGCAGTATTTT. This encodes CASSQVPGLAGGSQTTDTQYF.

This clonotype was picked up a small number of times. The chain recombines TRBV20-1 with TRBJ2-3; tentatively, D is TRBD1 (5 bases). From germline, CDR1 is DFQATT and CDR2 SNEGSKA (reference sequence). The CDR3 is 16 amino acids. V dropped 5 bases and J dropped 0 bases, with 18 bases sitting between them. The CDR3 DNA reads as TGCAGTGCTCAGCTTGGGGCTACCATAAGCACAGATACGCAGTATTTT. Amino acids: CSAQLGATISTDTQYF.